This entry features one T cell receptor beta chain sequence. V shed 6 bases and J shed 2 bases, with 4 bases lying between them. This CDR3 contains 11 residues. The data are from a study of blood T cell repertoires in COVID-19. Profiled with immunoSEQ multiplex PCR; TCRdb holds only in-frame clones, not every one. The profile covers a few hundred thousand clones, with 75% to 90% appearing a single time and roughly 0.96% taken by the ten largest. The sequencing input was peripheral blood. This receptor was taken from a middle-aged woman who had recovered from COVID-19. This chain links TRBV12-3 or TRBV12-4 with TRBJ1-1; D ambiguous. In DNA, the CDR3 is TGTGCCAGCAGCCGTAACACTGAAGCTTTCTTT. It codes for CASSRNTEAFF.